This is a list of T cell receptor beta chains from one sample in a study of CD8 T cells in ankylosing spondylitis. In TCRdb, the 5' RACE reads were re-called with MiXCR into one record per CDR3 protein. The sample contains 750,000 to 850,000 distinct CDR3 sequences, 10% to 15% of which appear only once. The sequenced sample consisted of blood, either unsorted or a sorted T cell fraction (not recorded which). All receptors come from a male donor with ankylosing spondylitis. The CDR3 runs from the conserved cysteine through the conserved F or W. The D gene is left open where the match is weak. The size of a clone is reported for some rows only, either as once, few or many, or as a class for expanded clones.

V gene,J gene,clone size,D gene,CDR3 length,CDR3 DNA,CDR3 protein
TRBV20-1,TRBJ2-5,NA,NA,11,TGCAGTGCCGCAGGGCCAGAGACCCAGTACTTC,CSAAGPETQYF
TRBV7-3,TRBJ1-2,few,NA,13,TGTGCCAGCAGCTTACTAGGGCAGGTGGGCTACACCTTC,CASSLLGQVGYTF
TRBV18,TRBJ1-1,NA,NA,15,TGTGCCAGCTCACCACCCCTAACAAAGAACACTGAAGCTTTCTTT,CASSPPLTKNTEAFF
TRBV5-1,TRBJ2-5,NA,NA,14,TGCGCCAGCAGCTTGGCGAATGCGGGGGAGACCCAGTACTTC,CASSLANAGETQYF
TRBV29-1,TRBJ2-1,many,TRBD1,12,TGCAGCGGGGAGGGACAGGGAGATGAGCAGTTCTTC,CSGEGQGDEQFF
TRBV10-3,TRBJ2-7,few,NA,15,TGTGCCATCAAGGCAGGGTCAAGCTCGATCGTGGAGCAGTACTTC,CAIKAGSSSIVEQYF
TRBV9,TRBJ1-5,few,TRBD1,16,TGTGCCAGCAGCGCACCAAGGGGGCGCCGGGGTCAGCCCCAGCATTTT,CASSAPRGRRGQPQHF
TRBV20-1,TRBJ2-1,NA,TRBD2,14,TGCAGTGCTAGTCCGGGACTAGCGGGAGGGGGGCAGTTCTTC,CSASPGLAGGGQFF
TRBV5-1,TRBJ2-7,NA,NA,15,TGCGCCAGCACCGAAAGCGGCCCATCTTACTACGAGCAGTACTTC,CASTESGPSYYEQYF
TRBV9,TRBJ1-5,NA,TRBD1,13,TGTGCCAGCAGCGGGACAGGGTCTCAGCCCCAGCATTTT,CASSGTGSQPQHF